This T cell receptor (beta chain) originates from a study of T cell responses to AZD1222 COVID-19 vaccine. Germline assignment: CDR1 LGHDT and CDR2 YNNKEL (reference sequence). This CDR3 has 16 amino acids. V was shortened by 5 bases and J by 7 bases, with 18 bases between the two germline ends. Worth noting for this clone: The antigen is undetermined.

The assay was immunoSEQ multiplex PCR, and TCRdb's table has in-frame clones only and misses some. The sample yields some 120,000 clones, 88% seen once. Points from the study as a whole: Unmutated regions of variants are reportedly targeted by nearly half of spike-specific TCRs. The study found Spike-specific TCR breadth and depth rose after two AZD1222 doses.

The chain combines TRBV3-1 (or the pseudogene TRBV3-2) with TRBJ1-6, with D possibly matching TRBD1 (5 bases). This TCR derives from an adult in good health. Sequences were derived from peripheral blood, sampled on day 0 of MenACWY control vaccination. CDR3 in amino acids: CASSLGAQGKNSPLHF. The CDR3 DNA reads as TGTGCCAGCAGCTTAGGGGCTCAGGGAAAGAATTCACCCCTCCACTTT.